Listed here are 13 T cell receptor beta chains from one sample, sequenced in a study of blood T cell repertoires in COVID-19 (dated by TCRdb to 2020 to 2022). The library was built by means of the immunoSEQ multiplex PCR assay. Entries here come from immuneACCESS through TCRdb and include only in-frame sequences with V and J called. Some clones fail to appear in such tables; in the studies checked, an unresolved V gene covers under half of the shortfall, and the cause of the remainder is unknown. Counted in this sample were some 200,000 clones; approximately 80% of them appeared once. Clones ranked in the top ten supply 8% to 9% of the sample. Sequencing was performed on PBMCs or T cells enriched from blood (not recorded which). Every receptor here comes from a woman between 45 and 65 years old with acute COVID-19.

The V gene is TRBV27, the J gene TRBJ2-7; 10 bases map to TRBD2. Germline CDR1 is MNHEY and CDR2 is SMNVEV (reference sequence). CDR3 length: 15 amino acids. With 5 bases clipped from V and 2 bases from J, the junction kept 6 bases outside the gene matches. The CDR3 protein is CASSPWTSGTYEQYF. The CDR3 DNA reads as TGTGCCAGCAGTCCATGGACTAGCGGAACCTACGAGCAGTACTTC.

In its sample, this clone was seen a few times. The chain combines TRBV6-5 with TRBJ2-7; a weak D match, TRBD1 (6 bases). The V and J ends lost 5 bases and 2 bases respectively, with 10 bases between them. The length of the CDR3 is 13 residues. Germline assignment: CDR1 MNHEY and CDR2 SVGAGI. The CDR3 loop is CASSNTGTYEQYF. CDR3 DNA sequence: TGTGCCAGCAGTAATACAGGGACCTACGAGCAGTACTTC.

CDR3: CASRGTGQPYEQYF. DNA of the CDR3: TGTGCCAGCAGAGGTACGGGACAGCCCTACGAGCAGTACTTC. This rearrangement joins TRBV2 to TRBJ2-7; TRBD1 matches at 7 bases. With V trimmed by 6 bases and J by 2 bases, 7 bases remained unmatched. The V gene's germline CDR1 is SNHLY and CDR2 FYNNEI. The CDR3 loop spans 14 amino acids.

Regarding this clone: One end of the junction fails to match germline, which may point to a read error. The V call is TRBV7-7, the J call TRBJ2-3; 7 positions match TRBD2. This CDR3 is built from 15 residues. The germline V gene encodes CDR1 SSHAT and CDR2 FNYEAQ (reference sequence). The CDR3 bases are TGTGCTAGCAGCTTAGGGGCGGGGGAAGCAGATACGCAGTATTTT. Its translation: CASSLGAGEADTQYF.

The count of this clone is one. The chain employs TRBV6-1 and TRBJ1-4; 9 nucleotides match TRBD1. The CDR3 covers 15 residues. The V gene's germline CDR1 is MNHNS and CDR2 SASEGT. Germline trimming cut 0 bases from V and 7 bases from J; bases unmatched to any gene: 3. This chain's CDR3 is CASSEAGTGREKLFF. CDR3 nucleotides: TGTGCCAGCAGTGAAGCGGGGACAGGGCGTGAAAAACTGTTTTTT.

The table lists this clone with a few counts. This rearrangement joins TRBV28 to TRBJ1-1, with 8 bases that match TRBD1. CDR1 is MDHEN, CDR2 SYDVKM, per germline. The CDR3 sequence is 15 residues long. V dropped 3 bases and J dropped 1; count of bases not matched to a gene: 4. DNA of the CDR3: TGTGCCAGCAGTTTGACAGGGGAAGCGAACACTGAAGCTTTCTTT. Amino acids: CASSLTGEANTEAFF.

This chain links TRBV7-2 with TRBJ2-5, with D possibly being TRBD1 (6 bases). The ends were cut back, 3 bases at V and 4 bases at J, with 12 bases in the middle. The germline gives CDR1 SGHTA, CDR2 FQGNSA. The CDR3 has 14 residues. CDR3: CASSFSVGAETQYF. CDR3 DNA: TGTGCCAGCAGCTTTAGCGTGGGGGCAGAGACCCAGTACTTC.

The table lists this clone with a few counts. The genes are TRBV7-9 and TRBJ2-5; 10 positions agree with TRBD1. The CDR3 contains 15 residues. Unmatched junction bases numbered 3, after V lost 1 base and J lost 4 bases. Germline lookup yields CDR1 SEHNR and CDR2 FQNEAQ (reference sequence). This CDR3 is CASSLGTGGTETQYF. For the CDR3, the DNA is TGTGCCAGCAGCTTAGGGACAGGGGGGACAGAGACCCAGTACTTC.

This chain links TRBV28 with TRBJ2-7; unclear D gene. The CDR3 is 14 residues long. Trimming pared 2 bases from V and 0 bases from J, leaving 8 bases between. Germline CDR1 is MDHEN and CDR2 is SYDVKM. The CDR3 DNA reads TGTGCCAGCAGTTTAACAGTCCGCTCCTACGAGCAGTACTTC. Its protein is CASSLTVRSYEQYF.

V usage is TRBV5-1 and J usage is TRBJ1-2; tentative D call: TRBD1 (5 bases). V lost 0 bases, J lost 7 bases, and 13 bases lay in between. CDR1 and CDR2 from the germline V gene are SGHRS and YFSETQ. The CDR3 totals 14 residues. The CDR3 DNA follows: TGCGCCAGCAGCTTGGTCGGCAGGGCAGGTGGCTACACCTTC. It translates to CASSLVGRAGGYTF.

This clone has just one count. Other DNA sequences of this sample code for an identical CDR3. The chain couples TRBV18 to TRBJ1-2, with TRBD1 matching 7 bases. Germline V gives CDR1 KGHSH, CDR2 LQKENI. V gave up 2 bases and J gave up 8 bases; unmatched junction bases: 2. This CDR3 is 12 amino acids long. CDR3 sequence (DNA): TGTGCCAGCTCACCAGACAGGGACGGCTACACCTTC. Translation gives CASSPDRDGYTF.

The V gene is TRBV7-9, the J gene TRBJ2-5; unclear D gene. This CDR3 has 15 residues. Germline loops: CDR1 SEHNR, CDR2 FQNEAQ (reference sequence). Trimming took 1 base from V and 7 from J, leaving 16 bases between them. CDR3 DNA sequence: TGTGCCAGCAGCTTAGTATACGACTCCGTGGGGACCCAGTACTTC. As protein: CASSLVYDSVGTQYF.

The chain combines TRBV27 with TRBJ2-3, with 9 bases that match TRBD1. Trimming cost V 7 bases and J 11 bases; bases outside gene matches: 16. The CDR3 length is 15 residues. CDR1 MNHEY and CDR2 SMNVEV come from the germline V gene (reference sequence). In DNA, the CDR3 is TGTGCCAGCACCCCAGACAGGGGGGGGCCGGTGGGGCAGTATTTT. Amino acid sequence: CASTPDRGGPVGQYF.